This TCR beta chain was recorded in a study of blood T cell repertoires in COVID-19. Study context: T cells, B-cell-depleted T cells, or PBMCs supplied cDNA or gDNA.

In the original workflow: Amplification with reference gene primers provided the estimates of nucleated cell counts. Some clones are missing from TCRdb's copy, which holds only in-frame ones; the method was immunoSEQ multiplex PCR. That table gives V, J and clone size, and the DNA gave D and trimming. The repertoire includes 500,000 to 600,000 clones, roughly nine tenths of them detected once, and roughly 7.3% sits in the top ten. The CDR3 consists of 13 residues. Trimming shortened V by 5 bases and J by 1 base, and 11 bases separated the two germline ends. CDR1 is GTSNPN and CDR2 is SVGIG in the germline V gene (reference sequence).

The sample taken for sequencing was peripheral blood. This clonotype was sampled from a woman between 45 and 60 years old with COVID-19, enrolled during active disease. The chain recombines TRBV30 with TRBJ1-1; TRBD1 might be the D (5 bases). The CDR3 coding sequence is TGTGCCTGGGGGAGGGGTTCGAACACTGAAGCTTTCTTT. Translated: CAWGRGSNTEAFF. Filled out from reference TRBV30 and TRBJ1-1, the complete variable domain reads SQTIHQWPATLVQPVGSPLSLECTVEGTSNPNLYWYRQAAGRGLQLLFYSVGIGQISSEVPQNLSASRPQDRQFILSSKKLLLSDSGFYLCAWGRGSNTEAFFGQGTRLTVV.